These 31 T cell receptor beta chains originate from one sample sequenced in a study of T cells in Graves' hyperthyroidism and ophthalmopathy. Amplification of TCR beta CDR3 regions was performed using RNA transcripts as template. A first-round RT-PCR of the TCR CDR3 used the HTBI primer set. In TCRdb, the multiplex PCR reads were re-called with MiXCR into one record per CDR3 protein. The sample contains hundreds of thousands of distinct CDR3 sequences, about a sixth of which appear only once. Sequenced input: blood. The receptors here all came from a woman between 18 and 29 years old with Graves' ophthalmopathy.

This clonotype appeared many times. This chain links TRBV2 with TRBJ1-4; unclear D gene. CDR3 size: 14 residues. The V end was cut by 7 bases, the J end by 5 bases, with 14 bases between. The V gene's germline CDR1 is SNHLY and CDR2 FYNNEI. The CDR3 DNA follows: TGTGCCAGCAAACGGTCAGAGCTAAATGAAAAACTGTTTTTT. It codes for CASKRSELNEKLFF.

This clonotype has at least ten counts. The rearrangement links TRBV3-1 to TRBJ2-7, with 9 bases matching TRBD2. The V and J ends lost 4 bases and 0 bases, in that order; junction bases with no gene match: 4. The CDR3 has 15 residues. CDR1 is LGHDT and CDR2 is YNNKEL in the germline V gene (reference sequence). CDR3 DNA: TGTGCCAGCAGCCCCCTAGCGGGGCCCTCCTACGAGCAGTACTTC. This translates into CASSPLAGPSYEQYF.

The table lists this clonotype with many counts. The V and J genes are TRBV11-2 and TRBJ1-2; D may be TRBD1 (5 bases). V was trimmed by 3 bases and J by 6 bases, leaving 14 bases between them. Germline V gene data show CDR1 as SGHAT and CDR2 as FQNNGV. The CDR3 length is 14 residues. In nucleotides, the CDR3 is TGTGCCAGCAGCTTCAGCGGGGGACGGGATGGCTACACCTTC. Amino acid sequence: CASSFSGGRDGYTF.

This clonotype was detected only a few times. The J gene is TRBJ1-1, the V gene TRBV11-2; D unresolved. V was clipped by 5 bases and J by 3 bases, with 7 bases between them. Germline assignment: CDR1 SGHAT and CDR2 FQNNGV. The CDR3 is made up of 12 amino acids. CDR3 in amino acids: CASSRPDTEAFF. CDR3 nucleotides: TGTGCCAGCAGCCGACCGGACACTGAAGCTTTCTTT.

With regard to this clonotype: Relative to the germline gene, one junction end is altered; a read error may explain this. The V call is TRBV30, the J call TRBJ1-3, with 10 bases fitting TRBD1. The CDR3 loop spans 14 amino acids. Germline V lookup: CDR1 GTSNPN, CDR2 SVGIG (reference sequence). CDR3 amino acids: CAWRTGGSGNAIYF. The DNA for the CDR3 is TGTGCCTGGAGGACAGGGGGCTCTGGAAACGCCATATATTTT.

The CDR3 reads CASSRPTSQPTWVEQFF. The CDR3 coding sequence is TGCGCCAGCAGCCGCCCGACTAGCCAACCCACCTGGGTTGAGCAGTTCTTC. The chain recombines TRBV4-1 with TRBJ2-1, with TRBD2 matching 7 bases. Per germline, CDR1 MGHRA and CDR2 YSYEKL. The CDR3 has 17 amino acids. Losses at the gene ends were 4 bases for V and 9 bases for J; bases not matched to a gene: 18.

This clonotype was counted at least ten times. The V call is TRBV3-1, the J call TRBJ2-7; perhaps TRBD2 as D (5 bases). V was pared by 1 base and J by 7 bases, with 11 bases between. This CDR3 contains 13 residues. Germline assignment: CDR1 LGHDT and CDR2 YNNKEL (reference sequence). This CDR3 reads CASSQGRSLEQYF. CDR3 in DNA: TGTGCCAGCAGCCAAGGGAGGTCCCTGGAGCAGTACTTC.

This clonotype was observed a handful of times. This chain links TRBV25-1 with TRBJ2-1; tentative D call: TRBD2 (6 bases). The ends were cut back, 2 bases at V and 2 bases at J, with 10 bases in the middle. Germline V gene sequence: CDR1 MGHDK, CDR2 SYGVNS. The CDR3 contains 15 residues. The chain's CDR3 is CASSEPGSPYNEQFF. The CDR3 coding sequence is TGTGCCAGCAGTGAACCCGGGAGCCCCTACAATGAGCAGTTCTTC.

This clonotype was detected once. The chain combines TRBV7-2 with TRBJ1-2, with a weak D call TRBD1 (5 bases). The CDR3 spans 15 residues. CDR1 and CDR2 from the germline V gene are SGHTA and FQGNSA. Deletions cut 5 bases from V and 1 base from J, with 14 bases between. In DNA, the CDR3 is TGTGCCAGCAGCCCGCATAAGGGACGTAACTATGGCTACACCTTC. Residues: CASSPHKGRNYGYTF.

In this sample, this clonotype turned up many times. The gene calls are TRBV7-2 and TRBJ1-5; D uncertain. V was cut by 2 bases and J by 3 bases, with 5 bases left in between. The germline CDR1 and CDR2 sequences are SGHTA and FQGNSA. This CDR3 is built from 13 residues. The CDR3, as DNA: TGTGCCAGCAGCTTATCGGTCAATCAGCCCCAGCATTTT. It translates to CASSLSVNQPQHF.

This clonotype was counted many times. The chain carries TRBV27 and TRBJ2-3, with 16 bases aligning to TRBD2. V shed 5 bases and J 3 bases; nucleotides not matched to a gene: 8. The length of the CDR3 is 18 residues. Looked up from germline, CDR1 is MNHEY and CDR2 is SMNVEV (reference sequence). In DNA form, the CDR3 reads TGTGCCAGCAGTCTCCTAGGGACTAGCGGGAGGGTAACAGATACGCAGTATTTT. It specifies CASSLLGTSGRVTDTQYF.

This clonotype was seen repeatedly, ten times or more. The chain recombines TRBV27 with TRBJ2-1, with D hard to call. Germline V gives CDR1 MNHEY, CDR2 SMNVEV (reference sequence). The CDR3 runs to 16 residues. Between the trimmed V and J ends, which lost 3 bases and 3 bases, there was a span of 15 bases. CDR3 in amino acids: CASSFDPRRLYNEQFF. The DNA for the CDR3 is TGTGCCAGCAGTTTTGATCCCCGCCGCCTCTACAATGAGCAGTTCTTC.

This clonotype showed up many times. The chain carries TRBV3-1 and TRBJ1-3, with 10 bases that match TRBD1. J gave up 4 bases and V 9 bases, and 6 bases lay outside the gene matches. CDR3 length: 14 residues. CDR1 and CDR2 from the germline V gene are LGHDT and YNNKEL (reference sequence). The CDR3 reads CASRQGARGNTIYF. The DNA of the CDR3 is TGTGCCAGTAGACAGGGGGCGCGAGGAAACACCATATATTTT.

This chain links TRBV28 with TRBJ1-5; a weak D match, TRBD1 (5 bases). Germline assignment: CDR1 MDHEN and CDR2 SYDVKM. Trimming cost V 4 bases and J 7 bases, with 20 bases left between them. The CDR3 spans 16 residues. The CDR3 loop is CASSSLWQGSWQPQHF. The CDR3 coding sequence is TGTGCCAGCAGTTCCCTCTGGCAGGGCTCATGGCAGCCCCAGCATTTT.

This clonotype showed up many times. This chain links TRBV7-9 with TRBJ1-1; unclear D gene. Trimming shortened V by 5 bases and J by 1 base, and 8 bases separated the two germline ends. This CDR3 has 13 residues. In germline, CDR1 is SEHNR, CDR2 FQNEAQ (reference sequence). The CDR3 here is CASSVLQNTEAFF. The DNA of the CDR3 is TGTGCCAGCAGCGTCTTACAGAACACTGAAGCTTTCTTT.

This clonotype was seen repeatedly, ten times or more. V and J are TRBV5-1 and TRBJ2-1, with 10 bases matching TRBD2. Germline CDR1 and CDR2: SGHRS and YFSETQ. Trimming took 2 bases from V and 4 from J; bases not matched to a gene: 6. The CDR3 loop spans 16 amino acids. CDR3 bases: TGCGCCAGCAGCTTAGGACTAGCGGTTGAATACAATGAGCAGTTCTTC. This gives the protein CASSLGLAVEYNEQFF. Full variable domain (rest looked up from reference TRBV5-1 and TRBJ2-1): KAGVTQTPRYLIKTRGQQVTLSCSPISGHRSVSWYQQTPGQGLQFLFEYFSETQRNKGNFPGRFSGRQFSNSRSEMNVSTLELGDSALYLCASSLGLAVEYNEQFFGPGTRLTVL.

The rearrangement uses TRBV28 and TRBJ2-1; 13 bases are shared with TRBD2. Trimming took 5 bases from V and 4 from J; bases not matched to a gene: 8. CDR3 length: 17 residues. Germline values: CDR1 MDHEN, CDR2 SYDVKM. DNA of the CDR3: TGTGCCAGCAGTCCACTAGCGGGAGGGAATAAATACAATGAGCAGTTCTTC. Residues: CASSPLAGGNKYNEQFF. Variable domain in full (rest from reference TRBV28 and TRBJ2-1): DVKVTQSSRYLVKRTGEKVFLECVQDMDHENMFWYRQDPGLGLRLIYFSYDVKMKEKGDIPEGYSVSREKKERFSLILESASTNQTSMYLCASSPLAGGNKYNEQFFGPGTRLTVL.

This rearrangement joins TRBV15 to TRBJ2-2; D gene unclear. From germline, CDR1 is LNHNV and CDR2 YYDKDF (reference sequence). The CDR3 sequence is 14 residues long. The V gene lost 2 bases and the J gene lost 4 bases, with 8 bases spanning the gap. The CDR3 sequence is CATSRYRRTGELFF. In nucleotides, the CDR3 is TGTGCCACCAGCAGATACAGACGCACCGGGGAGCTGTTTTTT. The entire variable domain, with the rest obtained from reference TRBV15 and TRBJ2-2, is as follows: DAMVIQNPRYQVTQFGKPVTLSCSQTLNHNVMYWYQQKSSQAPKLLFHYYDKDFNNEADTPDNFQSRRPNTSFCFLDIRSPGLGDTAMYLCATSRYRRTGELFFGEGSRLTVL.

This clonotype was recorded a few times. The chain joins TRBV19 to TRBJ2-7, with D maybe TRBD2 (5 bases). V was trimmed by 5 bases and J by 3 bases, leaving 14 bases between them. Looked up from germline, CDR1 is LNHDA and CDR2 is SQIVND (reference sequence). The CDR3 extends over 14 amino acids. The CDR3 sequence: CASSAGRWSYEQYF. The CDR3 bases are TGTGCCAGTAGTGCGGGCCGATGGAGCTACGAGCAGTACTTC.

About this clonotype: This may stem from a read error, because a much larger clone lies one nucleotide away. The rearrangement uses TRBV6-4 and TRBJ1-5; D might be TRBD1 (5 bases). V was trimmed by 4 bases and J by 7 bases, leaving 14 bases between them. Looked up from germline, CDR1 is MRHNA and CDR2 is SNTAGT. The CDR3 runs 14 residues. CDR3 in DNA: TGTGCCAGCAGTGTCGAGTCGGGGGAGCAGCCCCAGCATTTT. This codes for CASSVESGEQPQHF.

This clonotype has at least ten counts. The V gene is TRBV3-1, the J gene TRBJ1-2; the D is unclear. The V end lost 6 bases, the J end lost 4 bases, and 15 bases lay between the germline ends. Germline CDR1 is LGHDT and CDR2 is YNNKEL (reference sequence). The CDR3 runs 14 residues. The CDR3 loop is CASRGIGVFYGYTF. The CDR3 DNA is TGTGCCAGCAGGGGGATTGGGGTCTTCTATGGCTACACCTTC.

In this sample, this clonotype turned up a few times. The chain couples TRBV29-1 to TRBJ2-7, with TRBD2 identical over 14 bases. With V trimmed by 6 bases and J by 5 bases, 12 bases remained unmatched. The V gene's germline CDR1 is SQVTM and CDR2 ANQGSEA. This CDR3 is 16 amino acids long. The CDR3 is CSVSYPGTSGRNEQYF. Written as DNA, the CDR3 is TGCAGCGTCTCCTACCCCGGGACTAGCGGGAGAAACGAGCAGTACTTC.

The chain carries TRBV6-5 and TRBJ1-1, with D perhaps matching TRBD1 (6 bases). V was clipped by 0 bases and J by 4 bases, with 9 bases between them. This CDR3 is 14 amino acids long. Germline CDR1 and CDR2: MNHEY and SVGAGI. CDR3 in DNA: TGTGCCAGCAGTTACTCGAGACAGGCCACTGAAGCTTTCTTT. It is translated as CASSYSRQATEAFF.

The sample holds many counts of this clonotype. V gene TRBV7-2 combines with J gene TRBJ2-1; D remains unclear. CDR1 SGHTA and CDR2 FQGNSA come from the germline V gene. V shed 4 bases and J shed 10 bases, with 20 bases lying between them. This CDR3 is built from 15 residues. The CDR3 here is CASSSYNNGKIEQFF. DNA for the CDR3: TGTGCCAGCAGCTCATATAACAACGGAAAGATCGAGCAGTTCTTC.

This clonotype was counted ten times or more. The chain carries TRBV2 and TRBJ2-2; a possible D gene is TRBD1 (8 bases). This CDR3 has 16 amino acids. The germline CDR1 and CDR2 sequences are SNHLY and FYNNEI. Trimming pared 7 bases from V and 4 bases from J, leaving 19 bases between. CDR3 coding DNA: TGTGCCAGCACCCCACAGGGGGGGATAGGCACCGGGGAGCTGTTTTTT. This codes for CASTPQGGIGTGELFF.

This clonotype occurred many times. The rearrangement joins TRBV19 to TRBJ1-1; possible D gene TRBD1, 5 bases. The CDR3 runs 18 residues. The germline CDR1 and CDR2 sequences are LNHDA and SQIVND (reference sequence). V gave up 4 bases and J gave up 7 bases, with 28 bases separating them. CDR3 loop: CASSTIQGSESSAGEAFF. The CDR3 DNA is TGTGCCAGTAGTACCATCCAGGGTAGCGAATCTTCGGCTGGTGAAGCTTTCTTT.

This clonotype was seen at least ten times. V gene TRBV5-8 combines with J gene TRBJ1-5, with 9 bases fitting TRBD1. This CDR3 has 17 residues. V shed 4 bases and J 1 base; nucleotides not matched to a gene: 9. Germline values: CDR1 SGHTS, CDR2 YDEGEE. CDR3 loop: CASSLHRGRGSNQPQHF. In nucleotides, the CDR3 is TGTGCCAGCAGCCTCCACAGGGGGCGCGGGAGCAATCAGCCCCAGCATTTT.

The chain is built from TRBV2 and TRBJ1-5, with D unclear. V lost 8 bases and J 4 bases, leaving 9 bases between the germline ends. The CDR3 is 12 amino acids. Germline CDR1 and CDR2: SNHLY and FYNNEI. This chain's CDR3 is CASGLINQPQHF. Written as DNA, the CDR3 is TGTGCCAGCGGACTGATTAATCAGCCCCAGCATTTT.

The table lists this clonotype with many counts. V and J are TRBV20-1 and TRBJ2-1; TRBD2 matches 11 bases. This CDR3 has 12 residues. J lost 10 bases, V lost 3 bases, and 2 bases had no gene match. Germline CDR1 is DFQATT and CDR2 is SNEGSKA (reference sequence). CDR3 protein: CSASRLAGEQFF. The DNA of the CDR3 is TGCAGTGCTAGCCGACTAGCGGGGGAGCAGTTCTTC.

In its sample, this clonotype was seen many times. The chain uses TRBV29-1 and TRBJ1-2; TRBD1 aligns across 8 bases. Germline V CDR1 and CDR2: SQVTM, ANQGSEA. This CDR3 is 14 amino acids long. Unmatched junction bases numbered 7, after V lost 3 bases and J lost 4 bases. CDR3 nucleotide sequence: TGCAGCGTTGACCCCACAGGGGGTGGCTATGGCTACACCTTC. As protein: CSVDPTGGGYGYTF.

The V call is TRBV5-1, the J call TRBJ2-3; the D call may be TRBD1 or TRBD2 (6 bases each). Germline lookup yields CDR1 SGHRS and CDR2 YFSETQ. CDR3 size: 17 residues. V was trimmed by 2 bases and J by 0 bases, leaving 16 bases between them. CDR3 amino acids: CASSFWRGLPSTDTQYF. The CDR3 nucleotides read TGCGCCAGCAGCTTTTGGAGGGGGTTACCTAGCACAGATACGCAGTATTTT.